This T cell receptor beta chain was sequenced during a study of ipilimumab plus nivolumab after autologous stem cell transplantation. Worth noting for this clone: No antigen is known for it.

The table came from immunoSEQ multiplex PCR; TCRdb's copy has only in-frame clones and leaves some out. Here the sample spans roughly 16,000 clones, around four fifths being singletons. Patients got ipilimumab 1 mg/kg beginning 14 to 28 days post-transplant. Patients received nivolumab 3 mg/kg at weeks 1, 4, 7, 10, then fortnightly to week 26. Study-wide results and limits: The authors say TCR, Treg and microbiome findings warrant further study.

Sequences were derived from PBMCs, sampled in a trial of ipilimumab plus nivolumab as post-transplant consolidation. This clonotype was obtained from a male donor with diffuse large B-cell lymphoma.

The CDR3 DNA is TGCAGCGTTCGCCCGTGGGGGGCGGTGAACACTGAAGCTTTCTTT. It is translated as CSVRPWGAVNTEAFF. This chain connects TRBV29-1 to TRBJ1-1; D perhaps matches TRBD1 (6 bases). The CDR3 extends over 15 amino acids. Germline lookup yields CDR1 SQVTM and CDR2 ANQGSEA. V gave up 5 bases and J gave up 0 bases, with 16 bases separating them.